This note documents a single TCR beta chain sequence. The data derive from a study of shared clonotypes between healthy human individuals. Trimming left V 6 bases short and J 0 bases short, with 5 bases between. The CDR3 totals 13 residues. Germline lookup yields CDR1 MNHEY and CDR2 SMNVEV (reference sequence). In the authors' workflow: Junction-only immunoSEQ data arrived without quality scores, meaning filtering differed. Sequencing used immunoSEQ multiplex PCR; TCRdb keeps in-frame clones, though not all of them. That table furnishes V, J and clone size, whereas the DNA furnished D and trimming. Among roughly 2.2 million clones listed, approximately 93% were seen once.

The sequence was collected from a man between 18 and 35 years old in good health. Some clones in this sample may be carry-over from other donors' samples. Source material: naive CD4+ T cells from PBMCs. Noted subset: CD45RA+ positively selected. The chain employs TRBV27 and TRBJ2-2, with D perhaps assigned TRBD1 or TRBD2 (5 bases each). The CDR3 protein is CASRGANTGELFF. CDR3 DNA sequence: TGTGCCAGCAGGGGGGCGAACACCGGGGAGCTGTTTTTT.